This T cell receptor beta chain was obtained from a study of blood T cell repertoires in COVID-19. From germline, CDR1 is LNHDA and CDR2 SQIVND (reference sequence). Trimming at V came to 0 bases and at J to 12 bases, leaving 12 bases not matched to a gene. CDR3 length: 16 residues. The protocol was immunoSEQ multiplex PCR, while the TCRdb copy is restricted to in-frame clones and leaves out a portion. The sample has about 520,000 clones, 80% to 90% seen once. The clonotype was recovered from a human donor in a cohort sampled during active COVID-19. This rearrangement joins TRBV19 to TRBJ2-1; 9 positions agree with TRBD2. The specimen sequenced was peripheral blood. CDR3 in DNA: TGTGCCAGTAGTATAGAGGGTCTAGCGGGAAATAAGGGGCAGTTCTTC. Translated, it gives CASSIEGLAGNKGQFF.